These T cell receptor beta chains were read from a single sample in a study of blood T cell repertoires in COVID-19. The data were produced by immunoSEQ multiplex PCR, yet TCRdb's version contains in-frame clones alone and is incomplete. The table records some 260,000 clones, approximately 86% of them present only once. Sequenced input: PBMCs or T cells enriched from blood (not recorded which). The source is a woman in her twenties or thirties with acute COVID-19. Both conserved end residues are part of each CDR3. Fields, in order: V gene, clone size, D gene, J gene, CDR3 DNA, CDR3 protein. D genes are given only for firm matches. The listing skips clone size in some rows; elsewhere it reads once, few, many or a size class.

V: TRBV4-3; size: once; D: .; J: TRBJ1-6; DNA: TGCGCCAGCAGCCAAGTTTGGGGGGGTTCCGAATCACCCCTCCACTTT; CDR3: CASSQVWGGSESPLHF
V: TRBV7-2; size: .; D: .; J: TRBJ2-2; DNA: TGTGCCAGCAGTTCCGTGTCGAACACCGGGGAGCTGTTTTTT; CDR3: CASSSVSNTGELFF
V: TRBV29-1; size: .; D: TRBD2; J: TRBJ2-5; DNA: TGCAGCGTTGACGGACTAGCGGGGACGGAGACCCAGTACTTC; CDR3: CSVDGLAGTETQYF
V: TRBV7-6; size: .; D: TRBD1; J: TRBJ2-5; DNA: TGTGCCAGCAGCTTATCGGGACAGGGGCAAGAGACCCAGTACTTC; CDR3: CASSLSGQGQETQYF
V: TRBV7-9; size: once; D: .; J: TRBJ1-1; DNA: TGTGCCAGCAGCTTAAAAGGGGGGGTGTCGACTTTCTTT; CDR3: CASSLKGGVSTFF
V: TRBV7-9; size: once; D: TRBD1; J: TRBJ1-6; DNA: TGTGCCAGCATCGACAGGGCGGATTCACCCCTCCACTTT; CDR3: CASIDRADSPLHF
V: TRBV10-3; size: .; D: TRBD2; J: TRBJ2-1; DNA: TGTGCCATCAGGCTAGCGGGGGGCAGAGGTGAGCAGTTCTTC; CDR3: CAIRLAGGRGEQFF
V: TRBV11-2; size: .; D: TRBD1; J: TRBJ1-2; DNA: TGTGCCAGCAGCCGGACAGGGAACTATGGCTACACCTTC; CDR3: CASSRTGNYGYTF
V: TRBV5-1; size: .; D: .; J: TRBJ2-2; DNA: TGCGCCAGCACCCCTCAGCGGGACACCGGGGAGCTGTTTTTT; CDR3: CASTPQRDTGELFF
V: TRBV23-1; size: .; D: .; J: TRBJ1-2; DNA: TGCGCCAGGAGTAGAGCAGGGGAGAAAAACTATGGCTACACCTTC; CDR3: CARSRAGEKNYGYTF
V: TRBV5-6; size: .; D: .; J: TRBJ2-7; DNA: TGTGCCAGCAGCTTGACTGGGCCACTTCACGAGCAGTACTTC; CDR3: CASSLTGPLHEQYF
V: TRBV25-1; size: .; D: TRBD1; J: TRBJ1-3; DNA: TGTGCCAGCAGTGACACCGGGACAGGGTCTGGAAACACCATATATTTT; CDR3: CASSDTGTGSGNTIYF
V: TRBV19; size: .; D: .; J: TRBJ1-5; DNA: TGTGCCAGTACTGGGCAGGGCAATCAGCCCCAGCATTTT; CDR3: CASTGQGNQPQHF
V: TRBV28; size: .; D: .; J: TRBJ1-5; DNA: TGTGCCAGCAGGAGGCAGGGCAACAGTCAGCCCCAGCATTTT; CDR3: CASRRQGNSQPQHF
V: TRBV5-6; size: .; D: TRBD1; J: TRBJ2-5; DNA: TGTGCCAGCAGCCCGGACAGGTTGGGGGAGACCCAGTACTTC; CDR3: CASSPDRLGETQYF
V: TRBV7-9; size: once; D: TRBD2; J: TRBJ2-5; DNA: TGTGCCAGCAGCTTAGTGGGAGGGGAAGAGACCCAGTACTTC; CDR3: CASSLVGGEETQYF
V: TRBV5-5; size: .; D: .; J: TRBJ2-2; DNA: TGTGCCAGCAGCTTGCGCCAGGAGGAGACCGGGGAGCTGTTTTTT; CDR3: CASSLRQEETGELFF
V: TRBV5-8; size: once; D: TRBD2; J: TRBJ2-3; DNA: TGTGCCAGCAGGGTCGCGGGAGAGGTAGATACGCAGTATTTT; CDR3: CASRVAGEVDTQYF
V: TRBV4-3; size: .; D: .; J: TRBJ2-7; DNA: TGCGCCAGCAGCCACGGGGTCGGAGGAGGGAGCAACGAGCAGTACTTC; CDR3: CASSHGVGGGSNEQYF
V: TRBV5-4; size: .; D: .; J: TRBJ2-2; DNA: TGTGCCAGCAGCTTAGGGGGGGCGTCGGCCACCGGGGAGCTGTTTTTT; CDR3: CASSLGGASATGELFF
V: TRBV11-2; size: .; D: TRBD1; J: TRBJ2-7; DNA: TGTGCCAGCAGCTTCCCCGACAGGGGGTACGAGCAGTACTTC; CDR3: CASSFPDRGYEQYF
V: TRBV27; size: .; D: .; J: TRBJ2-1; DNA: TGTGCCAGCAGTTTAGTCGCTAGCTTATTCAACAATGAGCAGTTCTTC; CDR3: CASSLVASLFNNEQFF
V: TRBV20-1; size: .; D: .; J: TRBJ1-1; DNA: TGCAGTGCTAGTTCGGTAACGGGCACTGAAGCTTTCTTT; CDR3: CSASSVTGTEAFF
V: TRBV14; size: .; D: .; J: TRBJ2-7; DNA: TGTGCCAGCAGCCAAGATCAGGGCCCCTACGAGCAGTACTTC; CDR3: CASSQDQGPYEQYF
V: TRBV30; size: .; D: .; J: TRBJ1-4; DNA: TGTGCCTGGAGTGTAGGGGCAGGGTTGAGTGAAAAACTGTTTTTT; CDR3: CAWSVGAGLSEKLFF
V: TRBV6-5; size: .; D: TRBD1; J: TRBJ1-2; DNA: TGTGCCAGCAGTTCGCCCCGGGACAGGGCAACTGGCTACACCTTC; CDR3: CASSSPRDRATGYTF
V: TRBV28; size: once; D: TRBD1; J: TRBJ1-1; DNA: TGTGCCAGCAGCCCCTACGTTCGGACAGGGGGCGAATCCGTGACTGAAGCTTTCTTT; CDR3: CASSPYVRTGGESVTEAFF
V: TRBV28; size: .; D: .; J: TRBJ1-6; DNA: TGTGCCAGCAGTTTAGGAGGGAATAATTCACCCCTCCACTTT; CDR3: CASSLGGNNSPLHF
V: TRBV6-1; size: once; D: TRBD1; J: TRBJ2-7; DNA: TGTGCCAGCAGTGAAACCGGGACAGGGGACTACGAGCAGTACTTC; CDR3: CASSETGTGDYEQYF
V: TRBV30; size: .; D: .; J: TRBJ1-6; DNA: TGTGCCTGGAGTGTATCCAGGGAATCACCCCTCCACTTT; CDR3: CAWSVSRESPLHF
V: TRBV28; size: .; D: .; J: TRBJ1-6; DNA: TGTGCCAGCAGTGGAGGACAGAACTTTAATTCACCCCTCCACTTT; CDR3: CASSGGQNFNSPLHF
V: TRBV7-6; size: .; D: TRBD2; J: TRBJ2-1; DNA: TGTGCCAGCAGCTTCAGGGTAGCGGGGGGGAACAATGAGCAGTTCTTC; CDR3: CASSFRVAGGNNEQFF
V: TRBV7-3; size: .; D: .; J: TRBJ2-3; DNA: TGTGCCAGCAGCCTAGACAGCGCCCCAGATACGCAGTATTTT; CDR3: CASSLDSAPDTQYF
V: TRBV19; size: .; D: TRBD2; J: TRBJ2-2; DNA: TGTGCCAGTAGCACGGGGGGGTGGACTAGCACCGGGGAGCTGTTTTTT; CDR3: CASSTGGWTSTGELFF